The rows below give T cell receptor beta chains drawn from one sample of a study of post-analysis software for immune sequencing data. MiXCR, applied by TCRdb to the PCR reads, yields one record per CDR3 protein. Of hundreds of thousands of distinct CDR3 sequences in the sample, less than 35% were seen once. The sample taken for sequencing was blood. These receptors were collected from a girl aged 5 to 17 with multiple sclerosis. CDR3s include the opening cysteine and the closing phenylalanine or tryptophan. D genes are given only for firm matches. A row's size may be missing; if present it is once, few, many or a size class.

NA	NA	TRBV27	TRBJ2-5	TGTGCCAGCTCCTCTGGGGGAATGTTGCTTTTGGGGACCCAGTACTTC	CASSSGGMLLLGTQYF
few	TRBD1	TRBV20-1	TRBJ2-7	TGCAGTGCTACCCGGGACAGGGGAGGGGAGCAGTACTTC	CSATRDRGGEQYF
NA	NA	TRBV7-9	TRBJ2-3	TGTGCCAGCAGTCCCAGGAACAGTTCCCGGGGAGATACGCAGTATTTT	CASSPRNSSRGDTQYF
NA	TRBD1	TRBV7-2	TRBJ1-4	TGTGCCAGCAGCTTAATTAAGGGGGCGGGTGAAAAACTGTTTTTT	CASSLIKGAGEKLFF
few	NA	TRBV20-1	TRBJ2-2	TGCAGTGCTATTTCTGGCTCGGCGGTAGGAGTGAACACCGGGGAGCTGTTTTTT	CSAISGSAVGVNTGELFF
NA	TRBD1	TRBV20-1	TRBJ2-2	TGCAGTGCCCCTCGGGACAGGGGTTTGACCGGGGAGCCGTTTTTT	CSAPRDRGLTGEPFF
few	NA	TRBV12-3/TRBV12-4	TRBJ1-2	TGTGCCAGCAGTTCCCGAACTAACTATGGCTACACCTTC	CASSSRTNYGYTF
few	TRBD2	TRBV5-6	TRBJ2-3	TGTGCCAGCAGCTTGTTAGTGGTGGGTCTAGCGGGAGACAGCTACGACACAGATACGCAGTATTTT	CASSLLVVGLAGDSYDTDTQYF
few	NA	TRBV5-1	TRBJ2-5	TGCGCCAGCAGCTTGGATGAGGGAGCGGAGACCCAGTACTTC	CASSLDEGAETQYF
few	NA	TRBV27	TRBJ2-7	TGTGCCAGCAGTTATTTCCAGGGCTACGAGCAGTACTTC	CASSYFQGYEQYF
many	NA	TRBV20-1	TRBJ2-3	TGCAGTGCTAGAGCGGGCACAGATACGCAGTATTTT	CSARAGTDTQYF
NA	TRBD2	TRBV9	TRBJ2-7	TGTGCCAGCAGCGTAGATACGGGAGGGCCCCACGAGCAGTACTTC	CASSVDTGGPHEQYF
NA	NA	TRBV20-1	TRBJ1-1	TGCAGTGCTGACAGAGTGAACACTGAAGCTTTCTTT	CSADRVNTEAFF
NA	NA	TRBV6-1	TRBJ2-5	TGTGCCAGCAGTGAATTTCCGGGGGCCGACGAGACCCAGTACTTC	CASSEFPGADETQYF
NA	TRBD1	TRBV20-1	TRBJ1-2	TGCAGTGCTAGAGTTCAGGGGGGGGGCTACACCTTC	CSARVQGGGYTF
few	NA	TRBV10-3	TRBJ1-1	TGTGCCATCAGTGAGTCTGGCGGGAGGACTGAAGCTTTCTTT	CAISESGGRTEAFF
many	NA	TRBV12-3/TRBV12-4	TRBJ2-5	NA	CASSFLETQYF
few	NA	TRBV6-6	TRBJ2-5	TGTGCCAGCAGTTACGTTTCTGGGCAGTACTTC	CASSYVSGQYF
NA	NA	TRBV20-1	TRBJ1-2	TGCAGTGCTAGGGCCTTGGGATATGGCTACACCTTC	CSARALGYGYTF
few	NA	TRBV5-1	TRBJ2-5	TGCGCCAGCAGCTTATACGGGTCTAAAGAGACCCAGTACTTC	CASSLYGSKETQYF
NA	TRBD2	TRBV28	TRBJ2-7	TGTGCCAGCAGTATGGCGGGAGTGAGCGAGCAGTACTTC	CASSMAGVSEQYF
NA	NA	TRBV28	TRBJ1-4	TGTGCCAGCAGCGAGGGGCTAATAACTAATGAAAAACTGTTTTTT	CASSEGLITNEKLFF
few	TRBD1	TRBV9	TRBJ1-5	TGTGCCAGCAGCGTATACGAACAGGGGGAGACTAGCAATCAGCCCCAGCATTTT	CASSVYEQGETSNQPQHF
few	TRBD2	TRBV7-9	TRBJ2-4	TGTGCCAGCAGCTTCGGGGGGGCAGCCAAAAACATTCAGTACTTC	CASSFGGAAKNIQYF
NA	NA	TRBV28	TRBJ1-5	TGTGCCAGCAGTTCCTACTACAATCAGCCCCAGCATTTT	CASSSYYNQPQHF
NA	TRBD2	TRBV6-1	TRBJ2-5	TGTGCCAGCAGACTTCTTAGCGGGAGGGAACAAGAGACCCAGTACTTC	CASRLLSGREQETQYF
few	NA	TRBV29-1	TRBJ1-1	TGCAGCGTTGAAATGGGTTTTGCCACTGAAGCTTTCTTT	CSVEMGFATEAFF
NA	TRBD2	TRBV5-1	TRBJ2-7	TGCGCCAGCAGCTCATCTAGCGGGTCTTACAATGAGCAGTACTTC	CASSSSSGSYNEQYF
NA	NA	TRBV12-3/TRBV12-4	TRBJ2-7	TGTGTCAGCACCCTAACGGCGACCAACAATGAGCAGTACTTC	CVSTLTATNNEQYF
once	TRBD1	TRBV6-5	TRBJ2-3	TGTGCCAGCAATTACGACAGGGCCACAGATACGCAGTATTTT	CASNYDRATDTQYF
NA	TRBD1	TRBV7-9	TRBJ2-3	TGTGCCAGCAGCACCCCCAACAGGGGGGTAACAGATACGCAGTATTTT	CASSTPNRGVTDTQYF
few	NA	TRBV20-1	TRBJ2-5	TGCAGTGCAGTCTCGGTGGATGGGGAGACCCAGTACTTC	CSAVSVDGETQYF
few	TRBD2	TRBV2	TRBJ2-5	TGTGCCAGCACCCGTCGCGGGGGGGTAGGAGGGGAGACCCAGTACTTC	CASTRRGGVGGETQYF
NA	TRBD2	TRBV20-1	TRBJ2-3	TGCAGTGCTAGAGATCCAGCGGGGGGGCCGGCGCAGTATTTT	CSARDPAGGPAQYF
once	NA	TRBV3-1	TRBJ1-4	TGTGCCAGCAGCCAAGGACCCGGACAGAATGAAAAACTGTTTTTT	CASSQGPGQNEKLFF
NA	TRBD1	TRBV6-2/TRBV6-3	TRBJ1-2	TGTGCCAGCAGTTGGACAGGGGCGCCGAATGGCTACACCTTC	CASSWTGAPNGYTF
few	TRBD2	TRBV6-5	TRBJ2-7	TGTGCCAGCAGTTCCCCCGGTTCTAGCGGACCCTACGAGCAGTACTTC	CASSSPGSSGPYEQYF
few	NA	TRBV27	TRBJ2-6	TGTGCCAGCAGTGCCCCGGGCTCTGGGGCCAACGTCCTGACTTTC	CASSAPGSGANVLTF
NA	TRBD2	TRBV28	TRBJ2-1	TGTGCCAGCAGGGCTTTTGGCGGGAGGACCTCCTACAATGAGCAGTTCTTC	CASRAFGGRTSYNEQFF
NA	TRBD2	TRBV7-7	TRBJ2-3	TGTGCTAGCAGTCCCCAACCCGGGGGGGCCACAGATACGCAGTATTTT	CASSPQPGGATDTQYF
NA	NA	TRBV7-2	TRBJ1-2	TGTGCCGGCAGCGACCGGGGCTACTATGGCTACACCTTC	CAGSDRGYYGYTF
NA	NA	TRBV6-5	TRBJ2-1	TGTGCCAGCACTCCGAAGTTTGAAGGGACAATTGAGCAGTTCTTC	CASTPKFEGTIEQFF
NA	TRBD1	TRBV4-3	TRBJ2-7	TGCGCCAGCAGCCAAGAAACCGGGACAGCATACGAGCAGTACTTC	CASSQETGTAYEQYF
NA	TRBD2	TRBV20-1	TRBJ2-1	TGCAGTGCTAGAGATCAGGGACTAGCGGGGGGCCAGTTCTTC	CSARDQGLAGGQFF
NA	NA	TRBV5-1	TRBJ2-3	TGCGCCAGCAGCTTAAAAGCCACAGATACGCAGTATTTT	CASSLKATDTQYF
NA	NA	TRBV20-1	TRBJ2-7	TGCAGTGCTAGAGATAGGGAGGAGTACTCCTACGAGCAGTACTTC	CSARDREEYSYEQYF
NA	NA	TRBV27	TRBJ2-5	TGTGCCAGCAGTTTATCGGCTAACGGGGGGACCCAGTACTTC	CASSLSANGGTQYF
few	NA	TRBV2	TRBJ2-3	TGTGCCAGCAGTGGGCAGGGACAGTATTTT	CASSGQGQYF
few	NA	TRBV5-1	TRBJ2-1	TGCGCCAGCAGCTTGGCCGATCTAGCCTACTACAATGAGCAGTTCTTC	CASSLADLAYYNEQFF
few	NA	TRBV12-3/TRBV12-4	TRBJ1-1	TGTGCCAGCAGCCCTACAGCCTTGAACACTGAAGCTTTCTTT	CASSPTALNTEAFF
NA	TRBD1	TRBV4-3	TRBJ2-5	TGCGCCAGCAGTCTCGAACCTCCGGGACAGCCCTCAAGGACCCAGTACTTC	CASSLEPPGQPSRTQYF
many	NA	TRBV6-5	TRBJ2-7	TGTGCCAGCAGTTATGGGTCGGGGGAGCAGTACTTC	CASSYGSGEQYF
NA	NA	TRBV4-3	TRBJ1-1	TGCGCCAGCAGCCAAGTCGTCGGGGTTGGAACTGAAGCTTTCTTT	CASSQVVGVGTEAFF
NA	NA	TRBV3-1	TRBJ2-6	TGTGCCAGCAGCCGGACCGGTTTCTCTGGGGCCAACGTCCTGACTTTC	CASSRTGFSGANVLTF
few	NA	TRBV20-1	TRBJ2-5	TGCAGTGCTAGGAGTCCCATAAGGGCAGCGTACCAAGAGACCCAGTACTTC	CSARSPIRAAYQETQYF
NA	NA	TRBV20-1	TRBJ1-6	TGCAGTGCTAGAGACTACAGCCTGAGCCCCTATAATTCACCCCTCCACTTT	CSARDYSLSPYNSPLHF
few	NA	TRBV20-1	TRBJ2-1	TGCAGTGCTAGCCCACTGAGTCTTTATCAATCGCAGTTCTTC	CSASPLSLYQSQFF
once	NA	TRBV7-9	TRBJ1-1	TGTGCCAGCAGCTTAGCGCTCTCCGGGGGTCGGGACACTGAAGCTTTCTTT	CASSLALSGGRDTEAFF
NA	NA	TRBV11-2	TRBJ1-2	TGTGCCAGCAGCTTAGGTCTCCCAGGATGGTATGGCTACACCTTC	CASSLGLPGWYGYTF
NA	NA	TRBV20-1	TRBJ1-4	TGCAGTGCTGGGGGGTCTGAAAAACTGTTTTTT	CSAGGSEKLFF